This T cell receptor (beta chain) was found in a study of blood T cell repertoires in COVID-19. Study information: T cells, B-cell-depleted T cells, or PBMCs supplied cDNA or gDNA.

This CDR3 is built from 17 residues. CDR1 is SGHRS, CDR2 YFSETQ, per germline. V shed 5 bases and J 7 bases; nucleotides not matched to a gene: 11. Produced via immunoSEQ multiplex PCR; TCRdb's table is partial and in-frame only. This table holds approximately 100,000 clones, roughly 92% found once. V usage is TRBV5-1 and J usage is TRBJ2-1; 14 nucleotides agree with TRBD2. The sequence came from a man between 65 and 85 years old with acute or convalescent COVID-19. Source material: peripheral blood. The CDR3 spells CASSLIPGTSGRNEQFF. Written as DNA, the CDR3 is TGCGCCAGCAGTTTAATTCCCGGGACTAGCGGGAGAAATGAGCAGTTCTTC.